This is a list of T cell receptor beta chains from one sample in a study of blood T cell repertoires in COVID-19. Using immunoSEQ multiplex PCR, the repertoire was profiled, and TCRdb retains in-frame clones only, with some absent. The sample records approximately 82,000 clones, around four fifths being singletons. The sequenced sample was peripheral blood. Source of these receptors: a woman in her sixties with acute or convalescent COVID-19. CDR3s include the opening cysteine and the closing phenylalanine or tryptophan. D genes are given only for firm matches. Clone size is stated in some rows and not others, as once, few, many or a class when expanded.

abundance	j_gene	d_gene	v_gene	CDR3aa	CDR3nt
-	TRBJ1-1	-	TRBV11-2	CASSLTANTEAFF	TGTGCCAGCAGCTTAACTGCGAACACTGAAGCTTTCTTT
-	TRBJ1-1	-	TRBV6-4	CASSADRRAEAFF	TGTGCCAGCAGTGCTGACAGACGCGCTGAAGCTTTCTTT
once	TRBJ1-1	-	TRBV30	CAWRDTLNTEAFF	TGTGCCTGGAGGGACACTCTGAACACTGAAGCTTTCTTT
once	TRBJ2-7	-	TRBV7-9	CASSLQGVSSYEQYF	TGTGCCAGCAGCTTACAGGGCGTTAGCTCCTACGAGCAGTACTTC
-	TRBJ1-3	TRBD1	TRBV7-2	CASSSGQGGSGNTIYF	TGTGCCAGCAGCTCGGGACAGGGGGGTTCTGGAAACACCATATATTTT
-	TRBJ1-1	-	TRBV5-1	CASSSDSRTEAFF	TGCGCCAGCAGCTCGGACAGTCGTACTGAAGCTTTCTTT
-	TRBJ2-3	TRBD2	TRBV5-4	CASSQTSGGPTDTQYF	TGTGCCAGCAGCCAGACTAGCGGGGGACCCACAGATACGCAGTATTTT
-	TRBJ1-1	TRBD1	TRBV5-1	CASSPGQGATEAFF	TGCGCCAGCAGCCCGGGACAGGGTGCCACTGAAGCTTTCTTT
-	TRBJ1-2	-	TRBV30	CAWSGREAYTF	TGTGCCTGGAGTGGACGGGAAGCCTACACCTTC
-	TRBJ1-6	-	TRBV27	CASGQAGVLSSPLHF	TGTGCCAGCGGTCAAGCAGGGGTTCTCAGTTCACCCCTCCACTTT
once	TRBJ2-7	-	TRBV4-2	CASSQDALAAEQYF	TGTGCCAGCAGCCAAGACGCTCTAGCTGCCGAGCAGTACTTC
-	TRBJ1-6	-	TRBV5-1	CASSPSTGGGSLHF	TGCGCCAGCAGCCCCAGCACGGGAGGCGGGTCCCTCCACTTT
-	TRBJ2-2	-	TRBV7-2	CASSSPPQGGNTGELFF	TGTGCCAGCAGCTCACCCCCGCAAGGGGGAAACACCGGGGAGCTGTTTTTT
-	TRBJ2-1	-	TRBV21-1	CASSRTGNYNEQFF	TGTGCCAGCAGCCGGACAGGGAACTACAATGAGCAGTTCTTC
-	TRBJ1-1	-	TRBV3-1/TRBV3-2	CASSRNDRNTEAFF	TGTGCCAGCAGCCGCAATGACAGGAACACTGAAGCTTTCTTT
-	TRBJ2-4	-	TRBV5-1	CASSLVQGSDIQYF	TGCGCCAGCAGCTTGGTACAGGGATCAGACATTCAGTACTTC
-	TRBJ2-1	TRBD1	TRBV18	CASSPPTGGTVNEQFF	TGTGCCAGCTCACCACCTACAGGGGGCACGGTCAATGAGCAGTTCTTC
-	TRBJ2-7	-	TRBV21-1	CASSKDGRAYEQYF	TGTGCCAGCAGCAAAGATGGGAGGGCCTACGAGCAGTACTTC
-	TRBJ2-5	TRBD2	TRBV24-1	CATSEPGTSGETQYF	TGTGCCACCAGTGAACCCGGGACTAGCGGTGAGACCCAGTACTTC
-	TRBJ2-1	TRBD2	TRBV7-9	CASSSRAGGFRDEQFF	TGTGCCAGCAGCTCCCGAGCGGGAGGGTTCCGCGATGAGCAGTTCTTC
-	TRBJ1-1	-	TRBV6-2/TRBV6-3	CASSYPGRGAFF	TGTGCCAGCAGTTACCCCGGTAGAGGAGCTTTCTTT
-	TRBJ1-3	-	TRBV7-2	CASREVQSSGNTIYF	TGTGCCAGCAGAGAGGTCCAGAGCTCTGGAAACACCATATATTTT
-	TRBJ1-4	-	TRBV6-1	CASSEEQPKGGKLFF	TGTGCCAGCAGTGAAGAACAGCCCAAAGGGGGAAAACTGTTTTTT
-	TRBJ1-1	-	TRBV11-3	CASSQAWLNTEAFF	TGTGCCAGCAGCCAAGCCTGGTTGAACACTGAAGCTTTCTTT
-	TRBJ1-6	TRBD1	TRBV30	CAWDREENSPLHF	TGTGCCTGGGACAGGGAAGAGAATTCACCCCTCCACTTT
once	TRBJ1-1	-	TRBV20-1	CSGQENTEAFF	TGCAGTGGCCAGGAGAACACTGAAGCTTTCTTT
-	TRBJ2-5	-	TRBV2	CASSFGTGRETQYF	TGTGCCAGCAGCTTTGGGACTGGAAGGGAGACCCAGTACTTC
-	TRBJ1-4	TRBD1	TRBV10-3	CAISDTRGDNEKLFF	TGTGCCATCAGTGATACCAGGGGGGATAATGAAAAACTGTTTTTT
-	TRBJ2-7	-	TRBV6-5	CASRKQGYEQYF	TGTGCCAGCAGGAAACAGGGCTACGAGCAGTACTTC
once	TRBJ2-1	TRBD1	TRBV10-3	CAIKSGQGRLSVMNEQFF	TGTGCCATCAAATCGGGACAGGGGAGGCTTAGCGTTATGAATGAGCAGTTCTTC
-	TRBJ2-7	-	TRBV20-1	CSAGGTYEQYF	TGCAGTGCTGGCGGAACCTACGAGCAGTACTTC
-	TRBJ1-6	-	TRBV19	CATRQGAPNSPLHF	TGTGCCACCCGACAAGGTGCCCCTAATTCACCCCTCCACTTT
-	TRBJ1-1	-	TRBV7-9	CASAEGATEAFF	TGTGCCAGCGCAGAAGGGGCCACTGAAGCTTTCTTT
few	TRBJ1-1	-	TRBV5-1	CASSSSTGGSTEAFF	TGCGCCAGCAGCTCCTCCACCGGAGGGTCCACTGAAGCTTTCTTT
-	TRBJ2-1	-	TRBV4-3	CASSQEGVFGYNEQFF	TGCGCCAGCAGCCAAGAGGGCGTCTTCGGATACAATGAGCAGTTCTTC
-	TRBJ1-2	TRBD1	TRBV11-2	CASSLLLGQGNYGYTF	TGTGCCAGCAGCCTTCTCCTCGGACAGGGGAACTATGGCTACACCTTC
few	TRBJ2-7	TRBD2	TRBV3-1/TRBV3-2	CASSQGGAGSGEQYF	TGTGCCAGCAGCCAGGGTGGAGCGGGGTCCGGCGAGCAGTACTTC
-	TRBJ1-4	TRBD1	TRBV27	CASSPTPGQGREKLFF	TGTGCCAGCAGTCCTACCCCGGGACAGGGGAGAGAAAAACTGTTTTTT
-	TRBJ2-1	TRBD2	TRBV20-1	CSAQREWEQFF	TGCAGTGCGCAGCGGGAGTGGGAGCAGTTCTTC
-	TRBJ1-6	-	TRBV9	CASSPDPNQGSPLHF	TGTGCCAGCAGCCCAGACCCGAACCAGGGTTCACCCCTCCACTTT
-	TRBJ1-1	-	TRBV7-9	CASSSGATEAFF	TGTGCCAGCAGCTCTGGGGCAACTGAAGCTTTCTTT
-	TRBJ2-7	-	TRBV10-1	CASSRQDSYEQYF	TGCGCCAGCAGTCGACAGGACTCCTACGAGCAGTACTTC
-	TRBJ1-5	-	TRBV6-4	CASSASGGEGQPQHF	TGTGCCAGCAGTGCGAGTGGGGGGGAGGGTCAGCCCCAGCATTTT
-	TRBJ1-1	TRBD1	TRBV5-1	CASSLRTGTSEAFF	TGCGCCAGCAGCTTGCGGACAGGGACATCTGAAGCTTTCTTT
-	TRBJ2-2	-	TRBV5-1	CASSLLALRTGELFF	TGCGCCAGCAGCTTGCTAGCGCTTAGGACCGGGGAGCTGTTTTTT
-	TRBJ1-1	TRBD1	TRBV25-1	CASRPMTGGNTEAFF	TGTGCCAGCAGACCAATGACAGGGGGGAACACTGAAGCTTTCTTT
-	TRBJ1-2	TRBD1	TRBV19	CASSSGQGMENYGYTF	TGTGCCAGTAGTAGTGGACAGGGGATGGAAAACTATGGCTACACCTTC
-	TRBJ1-2	-	TRBV2	CASSYTGMDGYTF	TGTGCCAGCAGCTATACAGGGATGGATGGCTACACCTTC
-	TRBJ1-3	TRBD1	TRBV28	CASRTTTGVENTIYF	TGTGCCAGCAGAACCACGACAGGGGTCGAAAACACCATATATTTT
-	TRBJ2-1	TRBD2	TRBV11-3	CASSPPSGSGAYNEQFF	TGTGCCAGCAGCCCCCCTAGCGGGAGTGGGGCCTACAATGAGCAGTTCTTC
-	TRBJ1-2	-	TRBV5-1	CASSLGDIGNYGYTF	TGCGCCAGCAGCCTGGGGGACATCGGCAACTATGGCTACACCTTC
-	TRBJ2-1	-	TRBV29-1	CSGLLGRGYNEQFF	TGCAGCGGTTTACTAGGTCGTGGCTACAATGAGCAGTTCTTC
-	TRBJ1-2	-	TRBV5-5	CASSLAAANYGYTF	TGTGCCAGCAGCTTAGCGGCTGCAAACTATGGCTACACCTTC
-	TRBJ1-3	TRBD1	TRBV9	CASNLDRATSGNTIYF	TGTGCCAGCAACCTAGACAGGGCGACCTCTGGAAACACCATATATTTT
-	TRBJ2-1	-	TRBV5-1	CASSLVMGAGDNEQFF	TGCGCCAGCAGCTTGGTGATGGGGGCCGGGGACAATGAGCAGTTCTTC
once	TRBJ2-2	TRBD1	TRBV3-1/TRBV3-2	CASSPGGGSTGELFF	TGTGCCAGCAGTCCAGGGGGCGGAAGCACCGGGGAGCTGTTTTTT
-	TRBJ2-3	TRBD2	TRBV5-1	CASSRWREDADTQYF	TGCGCCAGCAGCCGGTGGCGGGAGGATGCAGATACGCAGTATTTT
-	TRBJ2-1	-	TRBV7-8	CASSPRQGGDEQFF	TGTGCCAGCAGCCCCCGACAGGGCGGGGATGAGCAGTTCTTC
few	TRBJ2-3	-	TRBV5-8	CASSLYGQGTDTQYF	TGTGCCAGCAGCTTGTATGGTCAGGGGACAGATACGCAGTATTTT